This T cell receptor beta chain was identified during a study of T cell responses to AZD1222 COVID-19 vaccine. Clones were read by immunoSEQ multiplex PCR, and TCRdb kept only the in-frame ones, dropping some. The sample holds about 100,000 clones, about 89% seen once. CDR1 and CDR2 (germline): ENHRY, SYGVKD. CDR3 length: 15 residues. V lost 6 bases to trimming and J lost 2 bases, with 14 bases between them. With regard to this clone: Its specificity is unknown.

General study points: Among spike-specific TCRs, nearly half reportedly target unmutated variant regions.

The chain carries TRBV10-3 and TRBJ2-1, with a weak D call TRBD2 (6 bases). The clonotype originates from an adult in good health. Sequenced material: peripheral blood, taken on day 0 of MenACWY control vaccination. CDR3 sequence (DNA): TGTGCCATCAGAATGGAGGGTAGCCCCTACAATGAGCAGTTCTTC. It is translated as CAIRMEGSPYNEQFF.